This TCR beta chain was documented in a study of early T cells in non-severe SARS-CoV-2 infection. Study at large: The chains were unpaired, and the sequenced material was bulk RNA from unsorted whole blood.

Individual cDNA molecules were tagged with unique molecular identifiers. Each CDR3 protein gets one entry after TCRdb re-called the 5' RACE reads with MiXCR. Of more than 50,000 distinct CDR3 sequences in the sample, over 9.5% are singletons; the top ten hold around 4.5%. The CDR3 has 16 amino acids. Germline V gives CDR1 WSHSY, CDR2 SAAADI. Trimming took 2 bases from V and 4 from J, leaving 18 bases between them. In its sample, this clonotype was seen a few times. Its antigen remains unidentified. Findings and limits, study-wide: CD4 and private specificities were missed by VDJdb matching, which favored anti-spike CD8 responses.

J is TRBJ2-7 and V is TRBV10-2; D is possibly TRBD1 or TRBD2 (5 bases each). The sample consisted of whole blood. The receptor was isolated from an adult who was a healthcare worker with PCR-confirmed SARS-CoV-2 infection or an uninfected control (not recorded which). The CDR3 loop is CASSETSGTYNYEQYF. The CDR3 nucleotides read TGCGCCAGCAGTGAGACCTCCGGGACCTATAATTACGAGCAGTACTTC.